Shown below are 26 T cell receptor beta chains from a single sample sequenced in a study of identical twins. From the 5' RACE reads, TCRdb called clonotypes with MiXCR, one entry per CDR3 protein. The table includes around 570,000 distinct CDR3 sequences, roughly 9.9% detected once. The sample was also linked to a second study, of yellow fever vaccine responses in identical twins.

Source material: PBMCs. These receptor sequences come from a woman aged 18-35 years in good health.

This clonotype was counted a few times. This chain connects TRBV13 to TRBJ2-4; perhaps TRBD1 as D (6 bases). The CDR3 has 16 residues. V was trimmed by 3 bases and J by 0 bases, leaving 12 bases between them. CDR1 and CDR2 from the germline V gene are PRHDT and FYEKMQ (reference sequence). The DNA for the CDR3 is TGTGCCAGCAGCTTGGACAGAGAAGTAGCCAAAAACATTCAGTACTTC. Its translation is CASSLDREVAKNIQYF.

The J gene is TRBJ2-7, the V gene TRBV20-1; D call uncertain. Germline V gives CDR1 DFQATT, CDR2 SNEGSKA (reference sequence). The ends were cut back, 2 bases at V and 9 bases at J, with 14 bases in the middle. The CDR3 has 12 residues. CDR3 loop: CSARSSLSAQYF. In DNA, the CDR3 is TGCAGTGCTAGAAGTAGCCTCTCGGCGCAGTACTTC.

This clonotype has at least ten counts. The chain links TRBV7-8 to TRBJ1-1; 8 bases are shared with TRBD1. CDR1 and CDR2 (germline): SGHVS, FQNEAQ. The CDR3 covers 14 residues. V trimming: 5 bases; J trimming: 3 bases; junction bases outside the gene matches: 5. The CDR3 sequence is CASSLGQGYTEAFF. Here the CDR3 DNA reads TGTGCCAGCAGCCTCGGACAGGGCTACACTGAAGCTTTCTTT. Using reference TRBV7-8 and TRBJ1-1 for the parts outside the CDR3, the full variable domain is GAGVSQSPRYKVAKRGQDVALRCDPISGHVSLFWYQQALGQGPEFLTYFQNEAQLDKSGLPSDRFFAERPEGSVSTLKIQRTQQEDSAVYLCASSLGQGYTEAFFGQGTRLTVV.

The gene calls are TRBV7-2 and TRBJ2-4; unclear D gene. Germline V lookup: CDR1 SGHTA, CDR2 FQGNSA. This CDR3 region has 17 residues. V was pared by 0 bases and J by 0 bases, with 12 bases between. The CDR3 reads CASSLALRLLAKNIQYF. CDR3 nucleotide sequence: TGTGCCAGCAGCTTAGCCCTACGACTCTTAGCCAAAAACATTCAGTACTTC.

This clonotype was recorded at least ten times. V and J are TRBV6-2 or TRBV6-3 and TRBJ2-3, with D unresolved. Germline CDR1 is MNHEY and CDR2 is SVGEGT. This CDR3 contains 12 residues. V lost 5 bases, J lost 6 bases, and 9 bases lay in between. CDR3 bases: TGTGCCAGCAGTGGGCGAGTGGATACGCAGTATTTT. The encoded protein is CASSGRVDTQYF.

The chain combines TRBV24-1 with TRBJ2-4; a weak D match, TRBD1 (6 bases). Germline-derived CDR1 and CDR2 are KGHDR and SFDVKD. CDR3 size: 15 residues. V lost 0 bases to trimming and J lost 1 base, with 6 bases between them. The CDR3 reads CATSDLTGAKNIQYF. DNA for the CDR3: TGTGCCACCAGTGATTTGACAGGGGCCAAAAACATTCAGTACTTC.

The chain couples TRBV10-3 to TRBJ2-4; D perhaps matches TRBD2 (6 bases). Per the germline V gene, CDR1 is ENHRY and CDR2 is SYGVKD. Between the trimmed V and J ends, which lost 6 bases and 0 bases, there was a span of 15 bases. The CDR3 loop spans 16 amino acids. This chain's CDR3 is CAIRGGGPEAKNIQYF. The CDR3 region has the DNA TGTGCCATCAGGGGAGGCGGACCAGAAGCCAAAAACATTCAGTACTTC.

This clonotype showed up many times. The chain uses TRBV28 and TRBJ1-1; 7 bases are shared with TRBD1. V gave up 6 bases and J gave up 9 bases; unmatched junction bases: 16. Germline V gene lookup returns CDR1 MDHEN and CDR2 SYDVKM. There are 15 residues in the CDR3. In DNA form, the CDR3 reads TGTGCCAGCAGGCATGCCCTGGGACAGAGCCGACAAGCTTTCTTT. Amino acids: CASRHALGQSRQAFF.

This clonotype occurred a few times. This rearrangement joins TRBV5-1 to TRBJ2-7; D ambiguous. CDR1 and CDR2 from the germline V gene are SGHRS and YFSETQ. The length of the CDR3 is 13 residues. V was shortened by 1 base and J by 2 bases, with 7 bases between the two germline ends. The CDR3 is CASSLMGPYEQYF. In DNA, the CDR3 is TGCGCCAGCAGCTTGATGGGCCCCTACGAGCAGTACTTC.

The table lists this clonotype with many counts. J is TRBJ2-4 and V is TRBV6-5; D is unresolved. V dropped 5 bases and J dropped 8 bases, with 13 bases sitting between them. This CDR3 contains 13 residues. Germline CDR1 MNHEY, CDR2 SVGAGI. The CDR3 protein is CASSNRGLDIQYF. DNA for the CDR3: TGTGCCAGCAGTAACAGAGGCTTGGACATTCAGTACTTC.

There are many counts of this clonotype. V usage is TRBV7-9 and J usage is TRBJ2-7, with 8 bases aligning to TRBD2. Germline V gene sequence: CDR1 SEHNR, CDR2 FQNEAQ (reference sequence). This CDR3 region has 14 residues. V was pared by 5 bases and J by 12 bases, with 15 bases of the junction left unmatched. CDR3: CASSPQGSGIEWYF. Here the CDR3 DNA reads TGTGCCAGCAGCCCCCAGGGTAGCGGGATTGAGTGGTACTTC.

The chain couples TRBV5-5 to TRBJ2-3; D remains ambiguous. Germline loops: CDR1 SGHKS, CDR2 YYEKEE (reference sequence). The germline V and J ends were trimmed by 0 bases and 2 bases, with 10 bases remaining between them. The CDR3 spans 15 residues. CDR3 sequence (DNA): TGTGCCAGCAGCTTGGTCAGGCTTGACACAGATACGCAGTATTTT. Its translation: CASSLVRLDTDTQYF.

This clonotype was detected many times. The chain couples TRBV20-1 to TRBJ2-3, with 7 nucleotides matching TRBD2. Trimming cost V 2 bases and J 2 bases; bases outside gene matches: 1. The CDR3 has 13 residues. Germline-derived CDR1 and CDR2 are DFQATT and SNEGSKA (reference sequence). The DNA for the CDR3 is TGCAGTGCTAGAAGCGGGAACACAGATACGCAGTATTTT. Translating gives CSARSGNTDTQYF.

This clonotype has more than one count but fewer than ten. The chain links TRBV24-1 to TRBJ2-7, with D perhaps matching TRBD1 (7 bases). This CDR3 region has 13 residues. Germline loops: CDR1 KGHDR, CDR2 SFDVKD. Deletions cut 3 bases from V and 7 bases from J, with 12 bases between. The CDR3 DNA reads TGTGCCACCAGTGATCCCCCAGGGGGGGAGCAGTACTTC. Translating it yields CATSDPPGGEQYF.

The CDR3 here is CASSLVSSGAQYF. In DNA form, the CDR3 reads TGTGCCAGCAGCTTAGTATCCTCCGGGGCGCAGTACTTC. The chain couples TRBV11-2 to TRBJ2-7; perhaps D is TRBD1 or TRBD2 (5 bases each). The CDR3 covers 13 residues. Germline lookup yields CDR1 SGHAT and CDR2 FQNNGV. The ends were cut back, 1 base at V and 9 bases at J, with 13 bases in the middle.

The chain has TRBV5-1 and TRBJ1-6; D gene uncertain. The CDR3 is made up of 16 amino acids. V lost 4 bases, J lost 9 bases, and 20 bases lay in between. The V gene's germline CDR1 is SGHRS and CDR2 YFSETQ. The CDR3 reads CASSPEAGPSGSPLHF. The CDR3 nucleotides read TGCGCCAGCAGCCCCGAGGCGGGCCCCTCCGGTTCACCCCTCCACTTT.

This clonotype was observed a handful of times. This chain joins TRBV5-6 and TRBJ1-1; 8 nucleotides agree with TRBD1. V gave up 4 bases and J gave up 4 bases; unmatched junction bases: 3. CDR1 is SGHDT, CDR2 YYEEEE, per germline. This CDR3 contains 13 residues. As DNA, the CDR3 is TGTGCCAGCAGCATAGGACAGGGCACTGAAGCTTTCTTT. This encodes CASSIGQGTEAFF.

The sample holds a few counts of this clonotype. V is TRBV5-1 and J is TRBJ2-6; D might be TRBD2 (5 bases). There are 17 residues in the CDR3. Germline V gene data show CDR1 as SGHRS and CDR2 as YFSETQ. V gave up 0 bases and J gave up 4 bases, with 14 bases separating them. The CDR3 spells CASSLARGSAGANVLTF. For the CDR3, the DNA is TGCGCCAGCAGCTTGGCGCGTGGGAGTGCGGGGGCCAACGTCCTGACTTTC.

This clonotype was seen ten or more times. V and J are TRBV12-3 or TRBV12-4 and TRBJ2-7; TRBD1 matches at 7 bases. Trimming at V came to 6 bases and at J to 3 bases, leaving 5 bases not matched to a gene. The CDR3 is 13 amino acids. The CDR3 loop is CASRQGFGYEQYF. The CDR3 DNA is TGTGCCAGCAGACAGGGGTTTGGCTACGAGCAGTACTTC.

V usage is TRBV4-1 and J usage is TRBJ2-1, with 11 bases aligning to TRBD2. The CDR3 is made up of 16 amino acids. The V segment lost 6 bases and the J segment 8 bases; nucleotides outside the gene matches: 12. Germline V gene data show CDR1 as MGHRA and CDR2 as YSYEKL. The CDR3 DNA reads TGCGCCAGCAGAGACCTTAGCGGGAGGGGTTTCGATGAGCAGTTCTTC. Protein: CASRDLSGRGFDEQFF.

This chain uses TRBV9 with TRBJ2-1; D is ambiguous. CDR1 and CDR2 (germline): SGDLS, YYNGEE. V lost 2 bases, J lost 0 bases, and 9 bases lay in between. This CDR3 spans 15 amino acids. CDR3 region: CASSVTLSSYNEQFF. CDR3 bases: TGTGCCAGCAGCGTTACACTTAGCTCCTACAATGAGCAGTTCTTC.

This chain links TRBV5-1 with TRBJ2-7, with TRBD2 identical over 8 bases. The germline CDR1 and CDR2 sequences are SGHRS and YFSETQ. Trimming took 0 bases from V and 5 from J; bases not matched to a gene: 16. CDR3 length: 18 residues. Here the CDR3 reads CASSLGRGGTLLTNEQYF. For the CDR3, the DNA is TGCGCCAGCAGCTTGGGCCGGGGGGGGACGCTACTTACGAACGAGCAGTACTTC.

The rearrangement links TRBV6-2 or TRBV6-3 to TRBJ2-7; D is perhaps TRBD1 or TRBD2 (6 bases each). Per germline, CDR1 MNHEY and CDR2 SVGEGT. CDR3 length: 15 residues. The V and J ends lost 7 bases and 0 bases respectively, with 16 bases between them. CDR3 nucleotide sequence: TGTGCCAGCATGACGTGGGGGGCGAGCTCCTACGAGCAGTACTTC. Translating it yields CASMTWGASSYEQYF.

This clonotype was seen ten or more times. The CDR3 DNA reads as TGTGCCAGCAGTGTATCACAAACGTCCTACAATGAGCAGTTCTTC. This sequence encodes CASSVSQTSYNEQFF. The chain is built from TRBV25-1 and TRBJ2-1; D is unclear. CDR3 size: 15 residues. Trimming pared 4 bases from V and 1 base from J, leaving 11 bases between. Germline loops: CDR1 MGHDK, CDR2 SYGVNS.

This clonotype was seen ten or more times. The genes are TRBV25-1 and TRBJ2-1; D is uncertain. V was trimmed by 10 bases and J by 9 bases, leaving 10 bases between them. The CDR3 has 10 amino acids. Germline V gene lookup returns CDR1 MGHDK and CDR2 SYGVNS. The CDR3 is CATYSGEQFF. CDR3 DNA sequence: TGTGCCACGTACTCGGGTGAGCAGTTCTTC. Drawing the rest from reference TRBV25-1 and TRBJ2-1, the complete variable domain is EADIYQTPRYLVIGTGKKITLECSQTMGHDKMYWYQQDPGMELHLIHYSYGVNSTEKGDLSSESTVSRIRTEHFPLTLESARPSHTSQYLCATYSGEQFFGPGTRLTVL.

CDR3 bases: TGTGCCACCCAGGCCTCCGTTCTTTCCTACGAGCAGTACTTC. As protein: CATQASVLSYEQYF. The rearrangement links TRBV7-8 to TRBJ2-7; D not resolved. This CDR3 spans 14 amino acids. Germline V gene lookup returns CDR1 SGHVS and CDR2 FQNEAQ. V lost 10 bases to trimming and J lost 1 base, with 17 bases between them.